What follows is one T cell receptor beta chain and its context. Its specificity is not known. This record belongs to a study of a mutant IDH1 vaccine in newly diagnosed glioma. Notes on the study in general: Evidence of vaccine-induced immune responses was documented in 85% to 95% of patients.

The germline V and J ends were trimmed by 1 base and 0 bases, with 10 bases remaining between them. In germline, CDR1 is PRHDT, CDR2 FYEKMQ (reference sequence). The CDR3 length is 15 residues. This table comes from immunoSEQ multiplex PCR, and its TCRdb copy is limited to in-frame clones, with some not included. The table records about 38,000 clones, about 80% of them present only once. Time point here: week 5, during vaccination. Each dose delivered 300 ug of mutant IDH1 20-mer peptide subcutaneously with imiquimod. The receptor was derived from a man aged 35-49 years with glioma. The V gene is TRBV13, the J gene TRBJ2-7; perhaps TRBD2 as D (7 bases). Sample: PBMCs, taken from a glioma patient whose treatment included an IDH1 peptide vaccine. CDR3 sequence reads: CASSLARGHSYEQYF. CDR3 nucleotide sequence: TGTGCCAGCAGCTTAGCGCGGGGGCACTCCTACGAGCAGTACTTC.